Listed below are T cell receptor beta chains from one sample, sequenced in a study of read filtering for tumor transcriptome and immune sequencing. TCRdb passed the reads through MiXCR, listing each CDR3 protein once. The table records about 27,000 distinct CDR3 sequences, 14% of them present only once. The sample comprised a population of CD138-negative cells sorted from bone marrow. These receptors originate from a donor over 35 with multiple myeloma. CDR3s include the opening cysteine and the closing phenylalanine or tryptophan. The order of the fields is J gene, clone size, V gene, D gene, CDR3 protein, CDR3 DNA. A D gene is named only where the DNA matches it firmly. Some rows have no size entry. The others give once, few or many, or a class for an expanded clone.

J gene: TRBJ2-5
clone size: many
V gene: TRBV7-2
D gene: TRBD2
CDR3 protein: CASSPIAGLEETQYF
CDR3 DNA: TGTGCCAGCAGCCCAATAGCGGGATTGGAAGAGACCCAGTACTTC

J gene: TRBJ2-1
clone size: many
V gene: TRBV2
D gene: NA
CDR3 protein: CASSEGFHSFLEQFF
CDR3 DNA: TGTGCCAGCAGTGAAGGATTTCATTCGTTCCTTGAGCAGTTCTTC

J gene: TRBJ2-2
clone size: many
V gene: TRBV4-1
D gene: TRBD2
CDR3 protein: CASSHFPGTSGMGTGTGELFF
CDR3 DNA: TGCGCCAGCAGCCATTTCCCCGGGACTAGCGGGATGGGAACGGGGACCGGGGAGCTGTTTTTT

J gene: TRBJ2-1
clone size: many
V gene: TRBV21-1
D gene: NA
CDR3 protein: CASSKASPSWTSGRPRSLYNEQFF
CDR3 DNA: TGTGCCAGCAGCAAAGCGTCCCCCTCCTGGACTAGCGGGAGGCCACGATCTCTTTACAATGAGCAGTTCTTC

J gene: TRBJ2-1
clone size: many
V gene: TRBV18
D gene: TRBD2
CDR3 protein: CASSPWRVRTSGDNEQFF
CDR3 DNA: TGTGCCAGCTCACCATGGCGGGTCCGGACTAGCGGTGACAATGAGCAGTTCTTC

J gene: TRBJ1-5
clone size: many
V gene: TRBV20-1
D gene: NA
CDR3 protein: CSASAGSLSNQPQHF
CDR3 DNA: TGCAGTGCTAGTGCAGGTTCCCTTAGCAATCAGCCCCAGCATTTT

J gene: TRBJ2-2
clone size: many
V gene: TRBV9
D gene: TRBD2
CDR3 protein: CASSPGLAGEAGELFF
CDR3 DNA: TGTGCCAGCAGCCCGGGACTAGCGGGAGAGGCCGGGGAGCTGTTTTTT

J gene: TRBJ1-5
clone size: once
V gene: TRBV7-9
D gene: NA
CDR3 protein: CASSAGDQPQHF
CDR3 DNA: TGTGCCAGCAGCGCAGGGGATCAGCCCCAGCATTTT

J gene: TRBJ2-1
clone size: NA
V gene: TRBV6-1
D gene: TRBD2
CDR3 protein: CASSTGTSAWAAYSEQFF
CDR3 DNA: TGCGCCAGCAGTACAGGGACTAGCGCGTGGGCGGCCTACAGTGAGCAGTTCTTC

J gene: TRBJ2-3
clone size: many
V gene: TRBV19
D gene: NA
CDR3 protein: CASSNTAGATDTQYF
CDR3 DNA: TGTGCCAGTAGTAATACGGCCGGCGCCACAGATACGCAGTATTTT

J gene: TRBJ2-7
clone size: many
V gene: TRBV12-3/TRBV12-4
D gene: NA
CDR3 protein: CASSLDYPYEQYF
CDR3 DNA: TGTGCCAGCAGTTTGGACTACCCCTACGAGCAGTACTTC

J gene: TRBJ2-3
clone size: many
V gene: TRBV21-1
D gene: NA
CDR3 protein: CATDRGDTQYF
CDR3 DNA: TGTGCCACCGACAGGGGAGATACGCAGTATTTT

J gene: TRBJ2-5
clone size: many
V gene: TRBV20-1
D gene: NA
CDR3 protein: CSASLTVQETQYF
CDR3 DNA: TGCAGTGCTAGTTTGACGGTGCAAGAGACCCAGTACTTC

J gene: TRBJ1-1
clone size: many
V gene: TRBV29-1
D gene: TRBD1
CDR3 protein: CSVAHTITGGTEAFF
CDR3 DNA: TGCAGCGTTGCCCACACTATTACAGGGGGCACTGAAGCTTTCTTT

J gene: TRBJ2-7
clone size: many
V gene: TRBV28
D gene: TRBD1
CDR3 protein: CASRGTGEFYEQYF
CDR3 DNA: TGTGCCAGCAGAGGGACAGGGGAATTCTACGAGCAGTACTTC

J gene: TRBJ2-7
clone size: many
V gene: TRBV27
D gene: TRBD2
CDR3 protein: CASSSRGGTSVYEQYF
CDR3 DNA: TGTGCCAGCAGTTCGAGAGGGGGGACTAGCGTCTACGAGCAGTACTTC

J gene: TRBJ2-7
clone size: many
V gene: TRBV5-1
D gene: TRBD2
CDR3 protein: CASKSPGLAEYEQYF
CDR3 DNA: TGCGCCAGCAAATCTCCTGGACTAGCGGAGTACGAGCAGTACTTC

J gene: TRBJ1-5
clone size: many
V gene: TRBV30
D gene: TRBD1
CDR3 protein: CAWSLGQGSHQPQHF
CDR3 DNA: TGTGCCTGGAGCCTCGGACAGGGGTCGCATCAGCCCCAGCATTTT

J gene: TRBJ2-2
clone size: many
V gene: TRBV20-1
D gene: TRBD2
CDR3 protein: CSARAGDGTGELFF
CDR3 DNA: TGCAGTGCAAGGGCGGGAGATGGGACCGGGGAGCTGTTTTTT

J gene: TRBJ2-1
clone size: many
V gene: TRBV14
D gene: TRBD2
CDR3 protein: CASSQYITSGDHNEQFF
CDR3 DNA: TGTGCCAGCAGCCAATATATTACTAGCGGAGACCACAATGAGCAGTTCTTC

J gene: TRBJ1-3
clone size: few
V gene: TRBV29-1
D gene: NA
CDR3 protein: CSVDMASGNTIYF
CDR3 DNA: TGCAGCGTTGATATGGCTTCTGGAAACACCATATATTTT

J gene: TRBJ2-1
clone size: NA
V gene: TRBV2
D gene: NA
CDR3 protein: CASSESLNYNEQFF
CDR3 DNA: TGTGCCAGCAGTGAGTCCCTTAACTACAATGAGCAGTTCTTC

J gene: TRBJ2-2
clone size: many
V gene: TRBV28
D gene: TRBD1
CDR3 protein: CASSSGTANTGELFF
CDR3 DNA: TGTGCCAGCAGCTCCGGGACAGCGAACACCGGGGAGCTGTTTTTT

J gene: TRBJ2-1
clone size: many
V gene: TRBV30
D gene: NA
CDR3 protein: CAWSPKYEQFF
CDR3 DNA: TGTGCCTGGAGCCCAAAGTACGAGCAGTTCTTC

J gene: TRBJ2-2
clone size: many
V gene: TRBV5-1
D gene: TRBD2
CDR3 protein: CASSRREGRAGELFF
CDR3 DNA: TGCGCCAGCTCGAGGCGGGAGGGCCGAGCCGGGGAGCTGTTTTTT

J gene: TRBJ1-2
clone size: many
V gene: TRBV28
D gene: TRBD1
CDR3 protein: CASSPGQVSYGYTF
CDR3 DNA: TGTGCCAGCAGTCCGGGACAGGTTTCCTATGGCTACACCTTC

J gene: TRBJ2-6
clone size: many
V gene: TRBV19
D gene: NA
CDR3 protein: CASSIIDSGANVLTF
CDR3 DNA: TGTGCCAGTAGTATAATCGACTCTGGGGCTAACGTCCTGACTTTC

J gene: TRBJ2-2
clone size: many
V gene: TRBV7-9
D gene: NA
CDR3 protein: CASSLRDPVGSTGELFF
CDR3 DNA: TGTGCCAGCAGCCTCCGGGACCCAGTGGGGTCCACCGGGGAGCTGTTTTTT

J gene: TRBJ2-3
clone size: many
V gene: TRBV27
D gene: NA
CDR3 protein: CASSHPGRGIDTQYF
CDR3 DNA: TGTGCCAGCAGCCACCCGGGGCGAGGGATAGATACGCAGTATTTT

J gene: TRBJ2-2
clone size: many
V gene: TRBV5-1
D gene: NA
CDR3 protein: CASSLRSGKMETGELFF
CDR3 DNA: TGCGCCAGCAGCTTGAGATCAGGGAAAATGGAGACCGGGGAGCTGTTTTTT

J gene: TRBJ2-5
clone size: many
V gene: TRBV20-1
D gene: TRBD2
CDR3 protein: CSAIWTSGPQETQYF
CDR3 DNA: TGCAGTGCCATCTGGACTAGCGGGCCCCAAGAGACCCAGTACTTC

J gene: TRBJ1-5
clone size: many
V gene: TRBV4-1
D gene: NA
CDR3 protein: CASSQDPTGQGQPQHF
CDR3 DNA: TGCGCCAGCAGCCAAGACCCTACGGGGCAAGGGCAGCCCCAGCATTTT

J gene: TRBJ2-2
clone size: many
V gene: TRBV6-5
D gene: TRBD1
CDR3 protein: CASSSGTGTGELFF
CDR3 DNA: TGTGCCAGCAGCTCCGGGACAGGGACCGGGGAGCTGTTTTTT

J gene: TRBJ1-4
clone size: many
V gene: TRBV27
D gene: TRBD1
CDR3 protein: CASSRQGRSNEKLFF
CDR3 DNA: TGTGCCAGCAGTAGACAGGGACGGAGTAATGAAAAACTGTTTTTT

J gene: TRBJ2-1
clone size: many
V gene: TRBV20-1
D gene: TRBD2
CDR3 protein: CSARDLAGSYNEQFF
CDR3 DNA: TGCAGTGCTAGAGATCTAGCGGGATCATACAATGAGCAGTTCTTC

J gene: TRBJ2-1
clone size: many
V gene: TRBV4-1
D gene: NA
CDR3 protein: CASSHGDSYEQFF
CDR3 DNA: TGCGCCAGCAGCCACGGAGACAGCTATGAGCAGTTCTTC

J gene: TRBJ2-7
clone size: many
V gene: TRBV10-3
D gene: TRBD1
CDR3 protein: CAVSGTGPNEQYF
CDR3 DNA: TGTGCCGTATCCGGGACAGGGCCTAACGAGCAGTACTTC

J gene: TRBJ2-3
clone size: hyperexpanded
V gene: TRBV5-1
D gene: TRBD1
CDR3 protein: CASSWEQGARTDTQYF
CDR3 DNA: TGCGCCAGCAGCTGGGAACAGGGGGCTAGGACAGATACGCAGTATTTT